These T cell receptor beta chains were read from a single sample in a study of CD8 T cells in ankylosing spondylitis. Each CDR3 protein gets one entry after TCRdb re-called the 5' RACE reads with MiXCR. The table shows about 360,000 distinct CDR3 sequences, with more than 20% occurring only once. The sequenced material came from blood, either unsorted or a sorted T cell fraction (not recorded which). These receptors were obtained from a male donor with ankylosing spondylitis or in good health (not recorded which). Both conserved end residues are part of each CDR3. The D gene is left open where the match is weak. Some rows mark clone size as missing; the rest say once, few, many or name a class of expanded clone.

-	TRBD1	TRBV10-3	TRBJ2-7	TGTGCCCTTCGGGACAGCCATAACTACGAGCAGTACTTC	CALRDSHNYEQYF
few	-	TRBV2	TRBJ1-5	TGTGCCAGCAGTGAAGCGCAGGGCTGGGGCAATCAGCCCCAGCATTTT	CASSEAQGWGNQPQHF
-	-	TRBV7-9	TRBJ2-2	TGTGCCAGCAGCTTCCCCGGCGCAGGGGCAGGGACCGGGGAGCTGTTTTTT	CASSFPGAGAGTGELFF
few	-	TRBV10-1	TRBJ2-1	TGCGCCAGCAGTGAAGTTGCGGGGAATGAGCAGTTCTTC	CASSEVAGNEQFF
-	-	TRBV5-4	TRBJ2-7	TGTGCCAGCAGCACCCCCGGCCAAAGCTCCTACGAGCAGTACTTC	CASSTPGQSSYEQYF
few	-	TRBV11-1	TRBJ2-3	TGTGCCAGCAGCTTAGCGGGTCACGGGACGCGGTTCACCGATACGCAGTATTTT	CASSLAGHGTRFTDTQYF
few	TRBD2	TRBV7-6	TRBJ2-7	TGTGCCAGCAGCTTAGAAGCGGGGGGTACCTACGAGCAGTACTTC	CASSLEAGGTYEQYF
few	-	TRBV11-2	TRBJ2-1	TGTGCCAGCAGCTCCGCAGGGAGCAATGAGCAGTTCTTC	CASSSAGSNEQFF
-	-	TRBV20-1	TRBJ1-2	TGCAGTGCGTCGCCCAGGGCAGCTAACTATGGCTACACCTTC	CSASPRAANYGYTF
-	TRBD1	TRBV10-3	TRBJ2-7	TGTGCCATCAGCGAAGACAGGGAATACGAGCAGTACTTC	CAISEDREYEQYF
-	TRBD1	TRBV30	TRBJ2-7	TGTGCCTACCGGGCAGGGGGCCACGAGCAGTACTTC	CAYRAGGHEQYF
many	-	TRBV29-1	TRBJ1-1	TGCAGCGTTGACGGGGGCACTGAAGCTTTCTTT	CSVDGGTEAFF
few	-	TRBV27	TRBJ2-1	TGTGCCAGCAGTCCCTCGGCTAGCCCCCTCTACAATGAGCAGTTCTTC	CASSPSASPLYNEQFF
-	-	TRBV27	TRBJ2-3	TGTGCCAGCAGTCTCATGGGCACAGATACGCAGTATTTT	CASSLMGTDTQYF
few	-	TRBV3-1	TRBJ2-7	TGTGCCAGCAGGCCCTGGAGGGGCGGAAAAGACGAGCAGTACTTC	CASRPWRGGKDEQYF
few	-	TRBV12-3/TRBV12-4	TRBJ2-7	TGTGCCAGCAGTCCACCTATTAGGGGCCCCTCCTACGAGCAGTACTTC	CASSPPIRGPSYEQYF
few	-	TRBV29-1	TRBJ1-1	TGCAGCGTTTTGGACGGAAGAAACACTGAAGCTTTCTTT	CSVLDGRNTEAFF
-	TRBD2	TRBV7-6	TRBJ2-1	TGTGCCAGCAGCTTAGTAGGCGGGGGGGCCAGTGAGCAGTTCTTC	CASSLVGGGASEQFF
-	TRBD2	TRBV7-3	TRBJ2-3	TGTGCCAGCAGCTTAAAGGAGCGGGGGGGCTATAGCACAGATACGCAGTATTTT	CASSLKERGGYSTDTQYF